These T cell receptor beta chains were read from a single sample in a study of CD8+ T cells in alopecia areata. Produced via immunoSEQ multiplex PCR; TCRdb's table is partial and in-frame only. The profile shows 110,000 to 150,000 clones, more than 55% of them singletons. The sample comprised CD8+ T cells sorted from blood. Source of these receptors: a human donor in good health. CDR3s include the opening cysteine and the closing phenylalanine or tryptophan. The order of the fields is D gene, clone size, J gene, V gene, CDR3 DNA, CDR3 protein. A D gene is named only where the DNA matches it firmly. Clone sizes are given selectively: once, few, many, or a class where the clone is expanded.

.,.,TRBJ2-7,TRBV4-1,TGCGCCAGCAGCTTATTTGAGGATGCCTCCTACGAGCAGTACTTC,CASSLFEDASYEQYF
.,few,TRBJ2-6,TRBV25-1,TGTGCCAGCAGTGCGGCTGGGGCCAACGTCCTGACTTTC,CASSAAGANVLTF
TRBD2,once,TRBJ2-1,TRBV9,TGTGCCAGCAGCGTAGGGGGACTAGCGGGAGTTGGTGAGCAGTTCTTC,CASSVGGLAGVGEQFF
.,.,TRBJ2-7,TRBV27,TGTGCCAGCAGGACCGGCGGGGTTTCCTACGAGCAGTACTTC,CASRTGGVSYEQYF
TRBD1,.,TRBJ2-7,TRBV27,TGTGCCAGCAGCCCTACCGGGACAGGGGCGTTCGAGCAGTACTTC,CASSPTGTGAFEQYF
.,.,TRBJ2-1,TRBV13,TGTGCCAGCAGCTTACCTGGGAATGAGCAGTTCTTC,CASSLPGNEQFF
TRBD2,.,TRBJ2-5,TRBV20-1,TGCAGTGCCCCTCGGGGGGGTGCCCAGTACTTC,CSAPRGGAQYF
TRBD2,.,TRBJ2-3,TRBV4-1,TGCGCCAGCAGCCCTCGGACTAGCGGCACAGATACGCAGTATTTT,CASSPRTSGTDTQYF
.,.,TRBJ1-3,TRBV29-1,TGCAGCGCCCAGACAGTCTCTGGAAACACCATATATTTT,CSAQTVSGNTIYF
.,.,TRBJ2-5,TRBV7-7,TGTGCTAGCAGCTTAGGATGGACACGGTACCAAGAGACCCAGTACTTC,CASSLGWTRYQETQYF
TRBD1,.,TRBJ2-1,TRBV2,TGTGCCAGTACGGACAGGGCCGGGCAGTTCTTC,CASTDRAGQFF
.,.,TRBJ2-4,TRBV28,TGTGCCAGCAGTCTCCTAGGGAGGGGGCAAAACATTCAGTACTTC,CASSLLGRGQNIQYF
.,.,TRBJ1-2,TRBV5-1,TGCGCCAGCAGCTTGGGACTGTACTATGGCTACACCTTC,CASSLGLYYGYTF
TRBD2,.,TRBJ2-5,TRBV28,TGTGCCAGCAGTCTCCAGACTAGCGGGAGGTTGGTGGGTTGGGAGACCCAGTACTTC,CASSLQTSGRLVGWETQYF
.,.,TRBJ2-2,TRBV25-1,TGTGCCAGCAGTGGTTGGCAACGGGAGCTGTTTTTT,CASSGWQRELFF
.,.,TRBJ2-7,TRBV4-1,TGCGCCAGCAGCCAAACAGGGTGGGCCTACGAGCAGTACTTC,CASSQTGWAYEQYF
TRBD1,few,TRBJ2-7,TRBV29-1,TGCAGCGTTGAGCGGGACAGGGGCGAGCAGTACTTC,CSVERDRGEQYF
.,.,TRBJ1-5,TRBV14,TGTGCCAGCAGCCAAGGGTCCTCGAGCAATCAGCCCCAGCATTTT,CASSQGSSSNQPQHF
TRBD1,.,TRBJ2-5,TRBV15,TGTGCCACCAGCTTACGGGACAGCCAAGAGACCCAGTACTTC,CATSLRDSQETQYF
TRBD1,.,TRBJ2-7,TRBV2,TGTGCCAGCACCCTAGGGACAGCCACAACCTACGAGCAGTACTTC,CASTLGTATTYEQYF
TRBD1,.,TRBJ1-2,TRBV7-9,TGTGCCAGCAGCCCGACAGGGCGCGGCTACACCTTC,CASSPTGRGYTF
.,many,TRBJ2-1,TRBV6-6,TGTGCCAGCACCAATACCGCCTGGGGTCTGTTCTTC,CASTNTAWGLFF
.,few,TRBJ2-7,TRBV7-8,TGTGCCAGCAGCTCTGACGGCTACGAGCAGTACTTC,CASSSDGYEQYF
.,.,TRBJ2-7,TRBV29-1,TGCAGCGTTGAAACACAGTCCTACGAGCAGTACTTC,CSVETQSYEQYF
.,once,TRBJ1-1,TRBV5-6,TGTGCCAGCAACTCTAACACTGAAGCTTTCTTT,CASNSNTEAFF
.,.,TRBJ2-2,TRBV2,TGTGCCAGCAGTGCGAGCGGGGAGCTGTTTTTT,CASSASGELFF
TRBD2,once,TRBJ2-5,TRBV4-1,TGCGCCAGCAGCCCGACTAGCGGGACACGGGAGACCCAGTACTTC,CASSPTSGTRETQYF
.,.,TRBJ2-1,TRBV30,TGTGCCTGGAGTGGGGGAGCCGGCTACAATGAGCAGTTCTTC,CAWSGGAGYNEQFF
.,.,TRBJ2-5,TRBV11-2,TGTGCCAGCAGCTTAGAATTCGGGAGTGAGGAGACCCAGTACTTC,CASSLEFGSEETQYF
.,.,TRBJ1-5,TRBV27,TGTGCCAGCAGCCCAGACAGCTCCTTCAATCAGCCCCAGCATTTT,CASSPDSSFNQPQHF
.,few,TRBJ1-3,TRBV10-2,TGCGCCAGCAGTGAGTCGACTGATTTGGGGTACACCATATATTTT,CASSESTDLGYTIYF
.,few,TRBJ2-6,TRBV5-2,TGTGCCAGCAACGCGTTAAGAGAGTCACAAAGTCGGGCCAACGTCCTGACTTTC,CASNALRESQSRANVLTF
.,.,TRBJ1-3,TRBV25-1,TGTGCCAGCAGTGAATTTGGAAACACCATATATTTT,CASSEFGNTIYF
.,.,TRBJ2-3,TRBV19,TGTGCCAGCGGGGGCATCGGGGGCACAGATACGCAGTATTTT,CASGGIGGTDTQYF
.,.,TRBJ2-7,TRBV27,TGTGCCAGCAGTTCTAGGCCCTACGAGCAGTACTTC,CASSSRPYEQYF
TRBD2,.,TRBJ2-5,TRBV9,TGTGCCAGCAGTGGACTAGCGGGAGTCCGGGAGACCCAGTACTTC,CASSGLAGVRETQYF
.,.,TRBJ2-7,TRBV27,TGTGCCAGCAGTACCAACAGCTACGAGCAGTACTTC,CASSTNSYEQYF
.,few,TRBJ2-7,TRBV23-1,TGCGCCAGCAGTCAATACTTCGGGTACGAGCAGTACTTC,CASSQYFGYEQYF
.,.,TRBJ2-2,TRBV5-1,TGCGCCAGCAGCGTAAGACACGTCGCGAACACCGGGGAGCTGTTTTTT,CASSVRHVANTGELFF
.,few,TRBJ1-5,TRBV28,TGTGCCAGCAGTTTGGCCCCCGTGGGGAGCGGCAATCAGCCCCAGCATTTT,CASSLAPVGSGNQPQHF
.,.,TRBJ1-1,TRBV29-1,TGCAGCGTTGACATTACGGCCGGGGCTTTCTTT,CSVDITAGAFF
.,.,TRBJ2-7,TRBV2,TGTGCCAGCAGCCCAAGTCGGGGGTCTTCCTACGAGCAGTACTTC,CASSPSRGSSYEQYF
.,few,TRBJ2-3,TRBV29-1,TGCAGCGTTGAATCGGGGGCGCCCACAGATACGCAGTATTTT,CSVESGAPTDTQYF
.,.,TRBJ2-2,TRBV13,TGTGCCAGCAGCTTAGGGTCCTTACATCCCGGGGAGCTGTTTTTT,CASSLGSLHPGELFF
.,.,TRBJ2-1,TRBV30,TGTGCCTGGAGTGTTCGGAGCCGACACAATGAGCAGTTCTTC,CAWSVRSRHNEQFF
.,few,TRBJ2-3,TRBV9,TGTGCCAGCAGCGTAGAAGGTAGTCCGGGTACGCAGTATTTT,CASSVEGSPGTQYF
.,few,TRBJ1-1,TRBV5-1,TGCGCCAGCAGCCCTTACAGCCCAGCTGAAGCTTTCTTT,CASSPYSPAEAFF
.,once,TRBJ1-1,TRBV10-2,TGCGCCAGCAGTGGAGGCAGGGCCATGAACACTGAAGCTTTCTTT,CASSGGRAMNTEAFF
TRBD2,.,TRBJ2-7,TRBV6-1,TGTGCCAGCAGTGAAAATGCTAGCGGCGCCTACGAGCAGTACTTC,CASSENASGAYEQYF
TRBD2,.,TRBJ2-1,TRBV4-1,TGCGCCAGCAGCCCGGGGCGGGAGGACCATGAGCAGTTCTTC,CASSPGREDHEQFF
.,few,TRBJ2-7,TRBV5-6,TGTGCCAGCAGCTTTACGTCGGAATTCTACGAGCAGTACTTC,CASSFTSEFYEQYF
TRBD2,.,TRBJ2-7,TRBV2,TGTGCCAGCAGTGAGGTAGCGGGAGGGCCCGAGCAGTACTTC,CASSEVAGGPEQYF
.,.,TRBJ2-1,TRBV4-1,TGCGCCAGCAGCCACCTTAGCTCCGATGAGCAGTTCTTC,CASSHLSSDEQFF
TRBD1,few,TRBJ2-1,TRBV7-9,TGTGCCAGCAGCTTAGGACAGGGGTTCGGAAATGAGCAGTTCTTC,CASSLGQGFGNEQFF
TRBD1,.,TRBJ1-1,TRBV29-1,TGCAGCGCCACAGGGGGCGTGAGCACTGAAGCTTTCTTT,CSATGGVSTEAFF
TRBD2,.,TRBJ2-3,TRBV5-1,TGCGCCAGCAGCCGAATATCATGGGAACTAGCGGGCCGTGAGGATACGCAGTATTTT,CASSRISWELAGREDTQYF
TRBD1,.,TRBJ1-2,TRBV29-1,TGCAGCGCTAACGGACAGGAGCGAGGCTACACCTTC,CSANGQERGYTF
.,once,TRBJ2-3,TRBV9,TGTGCCAGCAGCGTAGAAGCAGATACGCAGTATTTT,CASSVEADTQYF
.,.,TRBJ2-1,TRBV30,TGTGCCTGGAGTGTCGTCAACAATGAGCAGTTCTTC,CAWSVVNNEQFF